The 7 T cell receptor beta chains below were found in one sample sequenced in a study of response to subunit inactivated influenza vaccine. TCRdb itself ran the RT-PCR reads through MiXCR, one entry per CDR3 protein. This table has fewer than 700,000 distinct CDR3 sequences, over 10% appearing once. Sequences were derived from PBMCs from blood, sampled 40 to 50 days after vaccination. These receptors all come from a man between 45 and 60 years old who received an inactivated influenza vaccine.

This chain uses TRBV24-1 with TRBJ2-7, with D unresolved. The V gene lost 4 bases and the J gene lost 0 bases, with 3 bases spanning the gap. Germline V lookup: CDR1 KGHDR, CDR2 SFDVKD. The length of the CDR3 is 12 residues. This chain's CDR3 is CATSDGSYEQYF. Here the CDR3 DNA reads TGTGCCACCAGTGACGGCTCCTACGAGCAGTACTTC.

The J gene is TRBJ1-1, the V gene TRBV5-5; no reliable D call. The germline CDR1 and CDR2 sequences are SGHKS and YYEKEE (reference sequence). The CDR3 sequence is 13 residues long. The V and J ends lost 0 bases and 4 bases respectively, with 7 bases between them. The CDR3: CASSLEGFTEAFF. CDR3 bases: TGTGCCAGCAGCTTGGAGGGCTTCACTGAAGCTTTCTTT.

As DNA, the CDR3 is TGTGCCAGCAGTTATTCCGCGGGGGGGCGGAAACGGGACAATGAGCAGTTCTTC. Protein: CASSYSAGGRKRDNEQFF. This chain uses TRBV6-7 with TRBJ2-1; 9 nucleotides match TRBD2. Being an ORF, TRBV6-7 has a function that is uncertain. The CDR3 runs 18 residues. The V segment lost 3 bases and the J segment 5 bases; nucleotides outside the gene matches: 14.

The DNA of the CDR3 is TGTGCCAGCAGCAAGACAGGGCTCGGCTACACCTTC. This gives the protein CASSKTGLGYTF. This rearrangement joins TRBV3-1 to TRBJ1-2; 7 bases match TRBD1. This CDR3 is 12 amino acids long. CDR1 and CDR2 (germline): LGHDT, YNNKEL (reference sequence). Losses at the gene ends were 5 bases for V and 8 bases for J; bases not matched to a gene: 5. Full variable domain (missing parts from reference TRBV3-1 and TRBJ1-2): DTAVSQTPKYLVTQMGNDKSIKCEQNLGHDTMYWYKQDSKKFLKIMFSYNNKELIINETVPNRFSPKSPDKAHLNLHINSLELGDSAVYFCASSKTGLGYTFGSGTRLTVV.

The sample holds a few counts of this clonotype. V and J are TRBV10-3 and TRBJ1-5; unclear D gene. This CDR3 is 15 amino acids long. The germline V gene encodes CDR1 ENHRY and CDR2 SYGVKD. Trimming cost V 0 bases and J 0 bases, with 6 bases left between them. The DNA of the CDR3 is TGTGCCATCAGTGAGTCGGGCGGTAGCAATCAGCCCCAGCATTTT. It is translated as CAISESGGSNQPQHF.

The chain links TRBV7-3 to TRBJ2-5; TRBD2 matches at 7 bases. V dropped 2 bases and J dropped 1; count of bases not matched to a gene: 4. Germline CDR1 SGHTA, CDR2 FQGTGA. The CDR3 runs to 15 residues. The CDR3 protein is CASSLGAGAQETQYF. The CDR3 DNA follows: TGTGCCAGCAGCTTAGGGGCGGGAGCCCAAGAGACCCAGTACTTC.

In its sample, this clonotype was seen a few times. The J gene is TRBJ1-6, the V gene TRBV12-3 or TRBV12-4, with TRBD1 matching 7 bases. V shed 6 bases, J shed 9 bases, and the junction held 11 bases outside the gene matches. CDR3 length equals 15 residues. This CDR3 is CASRGPGQFSSPLHF. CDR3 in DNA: TGTGCCAGCAGGGGACCGGGACAGTTTTCTTCACCCCTCCACTTT.